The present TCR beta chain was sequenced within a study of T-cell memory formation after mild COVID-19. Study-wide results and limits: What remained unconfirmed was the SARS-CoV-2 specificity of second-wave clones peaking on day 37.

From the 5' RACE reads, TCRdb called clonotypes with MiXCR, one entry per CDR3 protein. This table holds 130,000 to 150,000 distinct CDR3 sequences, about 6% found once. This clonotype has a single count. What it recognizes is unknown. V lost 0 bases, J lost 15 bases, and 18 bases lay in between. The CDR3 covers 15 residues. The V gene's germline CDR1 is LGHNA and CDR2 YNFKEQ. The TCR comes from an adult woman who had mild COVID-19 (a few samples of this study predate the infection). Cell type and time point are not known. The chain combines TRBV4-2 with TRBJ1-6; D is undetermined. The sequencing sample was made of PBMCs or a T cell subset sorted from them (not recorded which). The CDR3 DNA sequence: TGTGCCAGCAGCCAAGATTGGGCCCGGGAAAGACACCTCCACTTT. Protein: CASSQDWARERHLHF.